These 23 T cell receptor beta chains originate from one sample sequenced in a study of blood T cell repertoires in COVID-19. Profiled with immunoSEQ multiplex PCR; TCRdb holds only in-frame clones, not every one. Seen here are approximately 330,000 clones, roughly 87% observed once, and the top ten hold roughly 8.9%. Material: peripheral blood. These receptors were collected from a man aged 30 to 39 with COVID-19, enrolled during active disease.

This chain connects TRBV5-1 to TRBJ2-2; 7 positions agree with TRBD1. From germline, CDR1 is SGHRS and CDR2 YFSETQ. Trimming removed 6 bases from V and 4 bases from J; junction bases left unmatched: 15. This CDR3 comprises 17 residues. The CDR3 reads CASTRDSGRTGTGELFF. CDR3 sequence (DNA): TGCGCCAGCACCCGGGACAGCGGTCGCACGGGCACCGGGGAGCTGTTTTTT.

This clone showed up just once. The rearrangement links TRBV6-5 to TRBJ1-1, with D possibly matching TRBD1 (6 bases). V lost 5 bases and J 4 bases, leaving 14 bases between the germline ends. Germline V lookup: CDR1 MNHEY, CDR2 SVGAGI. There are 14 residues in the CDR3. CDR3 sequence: CASSRHRDGTEAFF. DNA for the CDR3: TGTGCCAGCAGTCGCCACAGGGATGGCACTGAAGCTTTCTTT.

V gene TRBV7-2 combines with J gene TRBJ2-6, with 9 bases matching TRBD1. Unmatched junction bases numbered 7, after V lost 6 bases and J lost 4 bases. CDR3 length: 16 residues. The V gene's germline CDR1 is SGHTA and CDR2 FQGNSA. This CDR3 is CASSPTGGAGANVLTF. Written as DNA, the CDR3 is TGTGCCAGCAGTCCCACAGGGGGCGCCGGGGCCAACGTCCTGACTTTC.

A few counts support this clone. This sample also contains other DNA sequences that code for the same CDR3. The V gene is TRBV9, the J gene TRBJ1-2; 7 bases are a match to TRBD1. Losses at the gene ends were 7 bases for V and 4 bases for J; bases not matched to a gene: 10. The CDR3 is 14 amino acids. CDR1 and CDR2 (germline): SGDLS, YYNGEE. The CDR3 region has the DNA TGTGCCAGCTCCCCGGGACAGTACCTCTATGGCTACACCTTC. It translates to CASSPGQYLYGYTF.

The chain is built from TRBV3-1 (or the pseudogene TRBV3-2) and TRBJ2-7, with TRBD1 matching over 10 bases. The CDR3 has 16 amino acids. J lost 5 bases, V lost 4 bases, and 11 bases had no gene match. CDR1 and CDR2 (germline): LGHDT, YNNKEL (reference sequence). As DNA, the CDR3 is TGTGCCAGCAGCCCAAGACTCTATGGACAGGGGGACGAGCAGTACTTC. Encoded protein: CASSPRLYGQGDEQYF.

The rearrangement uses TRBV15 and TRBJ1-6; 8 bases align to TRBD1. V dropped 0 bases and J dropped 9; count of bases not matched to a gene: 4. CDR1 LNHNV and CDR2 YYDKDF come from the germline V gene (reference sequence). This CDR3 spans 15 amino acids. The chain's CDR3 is CATSRDQGAGSPLHF. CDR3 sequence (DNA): TGTGCCACCAGCAGAGATCAGGGGGCTGGTTCACCCCTCCACTTT. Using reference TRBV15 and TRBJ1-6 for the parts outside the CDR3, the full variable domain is DAMVIQNPRYQVTQFGKPVTLSCSQTLNHNVMYWYQQKSSQAPKLLFHYYDKDFNNEADTPDNFQSRRPNTSFCFLDIRSPGLGDTAMYLCATSRDQGAGSPLHFGNGTRLTVT.

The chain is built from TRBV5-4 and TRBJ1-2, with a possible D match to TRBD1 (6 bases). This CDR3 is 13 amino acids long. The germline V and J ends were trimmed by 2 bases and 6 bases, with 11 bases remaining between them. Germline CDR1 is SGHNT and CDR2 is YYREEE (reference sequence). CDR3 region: CASSFTGSDGYTF. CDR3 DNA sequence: TGTGCCAGCAGCTTTACAGGGTCCGATGGCTACACCTTC. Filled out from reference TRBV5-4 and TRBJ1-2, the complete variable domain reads ETGVTQSPTHLIKTRGQQVTLRCSSQSGHNTVSWYQQALGQGPQFIFQYYREEENGRGNFPPRFSGLQFPNYSSELNVNALELDDSALYLCASSFTGSDGYTFGSGTRLTVV.

The CDR3 protein is CASRRGTSRTGEQFF. The DNA for the CDR3 is TGTGCCAGCCGCCGGGGGACTAGCCGGACTGGTGAGCAGTTCTTC. V is TRBV2 and J is TRBJ2-1; 9 nucleotides line up with TRBD2. J was trimmed by 9 bases and V by 8 bases; bases with no gene match: 14. The CDR3 runs to 15 residues. Germline CDR1 reads SNHLY; CDR2 reads FYNNEI.

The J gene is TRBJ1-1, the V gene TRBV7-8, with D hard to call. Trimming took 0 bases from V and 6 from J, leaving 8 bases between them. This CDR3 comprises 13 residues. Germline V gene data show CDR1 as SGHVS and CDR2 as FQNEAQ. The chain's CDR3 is CASSLAGGPEAFF. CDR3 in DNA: TGTGCCAGCAGCTTAGCGGGAGGCCCTGAAGCTTTCTTT. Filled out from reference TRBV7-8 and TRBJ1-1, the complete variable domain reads GAGVSQSPRYKVAKRGQDVALRCDPISGHVSLFWYQQALGQGPEFLTYFQNEAQLDKSGLPSDRFFAERPEGSVSTLKIQRTQQEDSAVYLCASSLAGGPEAFFGQGTRLTVV.

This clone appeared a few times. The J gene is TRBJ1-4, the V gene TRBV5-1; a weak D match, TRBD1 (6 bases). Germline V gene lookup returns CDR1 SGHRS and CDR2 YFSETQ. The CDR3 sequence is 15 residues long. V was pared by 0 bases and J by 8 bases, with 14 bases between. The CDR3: CASSLGAGVREKLFF. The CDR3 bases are TGCGCCAGCAGCTTGGGTGCAGGGGTCCGAGAAAAACTGTTTTTT.

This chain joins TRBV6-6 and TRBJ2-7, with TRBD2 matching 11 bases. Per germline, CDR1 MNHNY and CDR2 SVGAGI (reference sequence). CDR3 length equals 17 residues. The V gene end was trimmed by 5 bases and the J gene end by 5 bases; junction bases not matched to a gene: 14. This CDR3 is CASSRISRASGGNEQYF. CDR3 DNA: TGTGCCAGCAGTCGAATCTCGAGGGCTAGCGGGGGGAACGAGCAGTACTTC.

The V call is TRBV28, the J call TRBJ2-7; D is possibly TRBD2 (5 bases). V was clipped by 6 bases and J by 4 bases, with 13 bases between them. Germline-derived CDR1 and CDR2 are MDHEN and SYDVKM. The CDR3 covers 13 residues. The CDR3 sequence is CASRGGGEYEQYF. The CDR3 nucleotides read TGTGCCAGCAGAGGCGGAGGAGAGTACGAGCAGTACTTC.

The DNA for the CDR3 is TGTGCCAGCTCGCCCGGGACTGACGTCTACGAGCAGTACTTC. It encodes CASSPGTDVYEQYF. This chain connects TRBV18 to TRBJ2-7, with D possibly being TRBD2 (6 bases). V lost 6 bases, J lost 3 bases, and 15 bases lay in between. Germline V lookup: CDR1 KGHSH, CDR2 LQKENI. This CDR3 has 14 amino acids.

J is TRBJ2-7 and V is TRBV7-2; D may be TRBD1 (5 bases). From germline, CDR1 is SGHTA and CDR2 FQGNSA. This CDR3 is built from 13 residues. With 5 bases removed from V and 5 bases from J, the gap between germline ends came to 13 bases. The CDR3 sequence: CASSGGQGHEQYF. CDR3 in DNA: TGTGCCAGCAGCGGTGGGCAGGGCCACGAGCAGTACTTC. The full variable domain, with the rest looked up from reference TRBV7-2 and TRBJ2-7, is GAGVSQSPSNKVTEKGKDVELRCDPISGHTALYWYRQSLGQGLEFLIYFQGNSAPDKSGLPSDRFSAERTGGSVSTLTIQRTQQEDSAVYLCASSGGQGHEQYFGPGTRLTVT.

Here the CDR3 DNA reads TGTGCCTGGAGTCGGGGACGGGGGGGGAGCACTGAAGCTTTCTTT. Amino acid sequence: CAWSRGRGGSTEAFF. The V and J genes are TRBV30 and TRBJ1-1, with a weak D call TRBD1 (5 bases). The CDR3 sequence is 15 residues long. Germline-derived CDR1 and CDR2 are GTSNPN and SVGIG (reference sequence). Trimming removed 2 bases from V and 4 bases from J, with 17 bases in between.

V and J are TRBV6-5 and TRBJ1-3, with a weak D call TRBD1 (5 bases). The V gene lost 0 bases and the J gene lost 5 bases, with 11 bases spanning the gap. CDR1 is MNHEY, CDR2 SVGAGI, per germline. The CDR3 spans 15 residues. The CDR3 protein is CASSYSGGLRNTIYF. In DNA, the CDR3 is TGTGCCAGCAGTTACTCGGGGGGACTACGAAACACCATATATTTT.

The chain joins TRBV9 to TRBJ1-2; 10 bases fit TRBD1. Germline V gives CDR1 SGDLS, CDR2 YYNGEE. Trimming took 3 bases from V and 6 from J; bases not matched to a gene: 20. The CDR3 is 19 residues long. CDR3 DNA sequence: TGTGCCAGCAGCGGGCCGCGTGAGGACAGGGGGACAGTCTTTAATGGCTACACCTTC. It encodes CASSGPREDRGTVFNGYTF.

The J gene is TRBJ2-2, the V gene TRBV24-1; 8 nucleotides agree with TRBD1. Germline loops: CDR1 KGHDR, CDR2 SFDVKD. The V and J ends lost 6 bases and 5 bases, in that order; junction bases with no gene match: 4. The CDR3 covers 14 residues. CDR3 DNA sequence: TGTGCCACCAGTCCAAGGACAGGGACCGGGGAGCTGTTTTTT. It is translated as CATSPRTGTGELFF.

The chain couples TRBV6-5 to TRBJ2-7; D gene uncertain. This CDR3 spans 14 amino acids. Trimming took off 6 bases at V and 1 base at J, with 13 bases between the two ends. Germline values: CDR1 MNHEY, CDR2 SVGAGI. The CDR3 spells CASSRELLSYEQYF. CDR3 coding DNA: TGTGCCAGCAGCCGAGAACTGCTTTCCTACGAGCAGTACTTC.

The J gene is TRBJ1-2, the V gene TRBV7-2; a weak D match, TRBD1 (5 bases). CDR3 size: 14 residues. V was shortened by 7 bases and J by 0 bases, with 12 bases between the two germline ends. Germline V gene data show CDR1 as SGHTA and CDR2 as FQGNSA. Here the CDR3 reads CASTGSTANYGYTF. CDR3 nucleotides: TGTGCCAGCACCGGATCGACAGCTAACTATGGCTACACCTTC.

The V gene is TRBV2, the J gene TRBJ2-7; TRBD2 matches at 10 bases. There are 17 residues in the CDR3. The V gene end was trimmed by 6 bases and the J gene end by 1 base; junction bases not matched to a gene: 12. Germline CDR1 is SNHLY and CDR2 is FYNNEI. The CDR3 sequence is CASRLRTTSGPSYEQYF. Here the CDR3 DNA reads TGTGCCAGCAGACTCCGCACGACTAGCGGGCCTTCCTACGAGCAGTACTTC.

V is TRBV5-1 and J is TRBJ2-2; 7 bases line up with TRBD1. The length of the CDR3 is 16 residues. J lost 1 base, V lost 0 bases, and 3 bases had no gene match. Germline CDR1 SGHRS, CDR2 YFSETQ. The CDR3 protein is CASSLGRTGNTGELFF. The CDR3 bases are TGCGCCAGCAGCTTGGGCAGGACAGGGAACACCGGGGAGCTGTTTTTT.

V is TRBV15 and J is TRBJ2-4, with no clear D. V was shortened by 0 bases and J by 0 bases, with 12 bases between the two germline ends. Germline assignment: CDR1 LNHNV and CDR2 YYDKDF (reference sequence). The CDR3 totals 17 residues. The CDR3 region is CATSRDEVTLAKNIQYF. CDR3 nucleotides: TGTGCCACCAGCAGAGATGAGGTCACACTAGCCAAAAACATTCAGTACTTC. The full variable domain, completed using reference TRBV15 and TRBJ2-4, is DAMVIQNPRYQVTQFGKPVTLSCSQTLNHNVMYWYQQKSSQAPKLLFHYYDKDFNNEADTPDNFQSRRPNTSFCFLDIRSPGLGDTAMYLCATSRDEVTLAKNIQYFGAGTRLSVL.